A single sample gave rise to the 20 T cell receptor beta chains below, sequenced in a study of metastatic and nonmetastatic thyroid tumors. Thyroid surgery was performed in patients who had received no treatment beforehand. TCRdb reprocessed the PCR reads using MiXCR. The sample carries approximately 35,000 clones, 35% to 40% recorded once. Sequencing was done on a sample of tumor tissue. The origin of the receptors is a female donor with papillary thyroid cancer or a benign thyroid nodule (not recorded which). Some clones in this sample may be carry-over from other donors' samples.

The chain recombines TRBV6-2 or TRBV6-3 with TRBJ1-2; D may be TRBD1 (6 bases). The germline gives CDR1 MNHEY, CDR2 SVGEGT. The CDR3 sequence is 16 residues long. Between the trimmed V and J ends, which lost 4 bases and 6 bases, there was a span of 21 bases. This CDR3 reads CASSSSWLGGAHGYTF. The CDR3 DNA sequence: TGTGCCAGCAGTTCCTCATGGTTGGGGGGCGCTCATGGCTACACCTTC.

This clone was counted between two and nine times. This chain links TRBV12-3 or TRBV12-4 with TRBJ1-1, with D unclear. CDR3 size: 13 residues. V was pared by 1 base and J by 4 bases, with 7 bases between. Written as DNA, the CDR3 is TGTGCCAGCAGTTTAGATAGTAGCACTGAAGCTTTCTTT. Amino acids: CASSLDSSTEAFF.

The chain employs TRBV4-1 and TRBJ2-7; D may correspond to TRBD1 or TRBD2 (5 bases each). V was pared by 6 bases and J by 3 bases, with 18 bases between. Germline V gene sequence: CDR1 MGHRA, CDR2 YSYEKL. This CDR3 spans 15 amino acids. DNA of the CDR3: TGCGCCAGCAGTCTCGAGCCGGGGACCGACTACGAGCAGTACTTC. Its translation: CASSLEPGTDYEQYF.

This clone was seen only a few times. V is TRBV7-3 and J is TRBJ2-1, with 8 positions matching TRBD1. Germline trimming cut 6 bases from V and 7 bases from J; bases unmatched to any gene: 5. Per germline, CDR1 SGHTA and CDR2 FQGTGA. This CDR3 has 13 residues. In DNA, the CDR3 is TGTGCCAGCAGGACAGGGGACGGGAATGAGCAGTTCTTC. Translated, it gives CASRTGDGNEQFF.

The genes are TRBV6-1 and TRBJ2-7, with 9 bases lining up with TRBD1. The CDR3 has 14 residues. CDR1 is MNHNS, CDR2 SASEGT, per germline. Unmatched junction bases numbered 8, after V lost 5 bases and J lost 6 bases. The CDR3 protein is CASSQYRGQGEQYF. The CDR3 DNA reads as TGTGCCAGCAGTCAGTACAGGGGGCAGGGCGAGCAGTACTTC.

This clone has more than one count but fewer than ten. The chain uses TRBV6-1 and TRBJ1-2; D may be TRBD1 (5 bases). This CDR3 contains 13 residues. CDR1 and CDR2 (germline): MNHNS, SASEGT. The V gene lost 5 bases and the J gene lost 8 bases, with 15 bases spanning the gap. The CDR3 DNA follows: TGTGCCAGCAGTAGGGACGGGGAAGGCGGCTACACCTTC. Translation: CASSRDGEGGYTF.

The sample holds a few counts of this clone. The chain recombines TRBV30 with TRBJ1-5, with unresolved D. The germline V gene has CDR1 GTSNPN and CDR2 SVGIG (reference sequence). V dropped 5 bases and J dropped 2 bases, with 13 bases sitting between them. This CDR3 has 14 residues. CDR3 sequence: CAWDTSGGNQPQHF. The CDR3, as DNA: TGTGCCTGGGATACCTCTGGGGGCAATCAGCCCCAGCATTTT. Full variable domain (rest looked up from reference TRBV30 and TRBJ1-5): SQTIHQWPATLVQPVGSPLSLECTVEGTSNPNLYWYRQAAGRGLQLLFYSVGIGQISSEVPQNLSASRPQDRQFILSSKKLLLSDSGFYLCAWDTSGGNQPQHFGDGTRLSIL.

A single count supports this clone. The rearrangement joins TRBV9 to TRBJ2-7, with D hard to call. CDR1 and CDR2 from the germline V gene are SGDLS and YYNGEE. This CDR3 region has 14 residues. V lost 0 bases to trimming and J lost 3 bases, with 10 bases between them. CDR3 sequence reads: CASSVDGGNYEQYF. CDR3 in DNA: TGTGCCAGCAGCGTAGATGGCGGCAACTACGAGCAGTACTTC. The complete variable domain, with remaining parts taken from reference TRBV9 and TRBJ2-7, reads DSGVTQTPKHLITATGQRVTLRCSPRSGDLSVYWYQQSLDQGLQFLIQYYNGEERAKGNILERFSAQQFPDLHSELNLSSLELGDSALYFCASSVDGGNYEQYFGPGTRLTVT.

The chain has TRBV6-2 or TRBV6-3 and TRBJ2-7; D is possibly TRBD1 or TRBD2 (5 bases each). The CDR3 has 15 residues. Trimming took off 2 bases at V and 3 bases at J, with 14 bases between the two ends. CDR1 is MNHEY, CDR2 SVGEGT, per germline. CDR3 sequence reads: CASSYQTGTIYEQYF. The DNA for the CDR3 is TGTGCCAGCAGTTACCAGACCGGGACCATCTACGAGCAGTACTTC.

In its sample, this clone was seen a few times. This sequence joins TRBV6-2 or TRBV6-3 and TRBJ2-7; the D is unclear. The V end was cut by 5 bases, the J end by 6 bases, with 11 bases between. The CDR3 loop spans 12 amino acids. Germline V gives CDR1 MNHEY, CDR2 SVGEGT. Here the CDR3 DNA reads TGTGCCAGCAGTGCAAAGGCCCTCGAGCAGTACTTC. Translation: CASSAKALEQYF.

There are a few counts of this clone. The CDR3 nucleotides read TGTGCCAGTAGTATACGAGCCTCCGGACTGATCCAAGAGACCCAGTACTTC. Its protein is CASSIRASGLIQETQYF. The chain is built from TRBV19 and TRBJ2-5; a possible D gene is TRBD2 (5 bases). The CDR3 extends over 17 amino acids. Trimming removed 2 bases at V and 1 base at J, with 17 bases between. The germline CDR1 and CDR2 sequences are LNHDA and SQIVND (reference sequence).

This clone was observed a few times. DNA for the CDR3: TGTGCCAGCAGCGCGGATCAGGGGGGGAGAGATACGCAGTATTTT. It encodes CASSADQGGRDTQYF. V usage is TRBV2 and J usage is TRBJ2-3; D may match TRBD1 or TRBD2 (7 bases each). CDR3 length: 15 amino acids. CDR1 and CDR2 from the germline V gene are SNHLY and FYNNEI. Between the trimmed V and J ends, which lost 6 bases and 5 bases, there was a span of 18 bases.

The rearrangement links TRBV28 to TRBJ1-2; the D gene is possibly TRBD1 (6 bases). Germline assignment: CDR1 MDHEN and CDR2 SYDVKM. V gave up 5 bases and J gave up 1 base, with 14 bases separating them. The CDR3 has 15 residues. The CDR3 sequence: CASSAPQGHNYGYTF. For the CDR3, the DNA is TGTGCCAGCAGTGCCCCTCAGGGGCATAACTATGGCTACACCTTC.

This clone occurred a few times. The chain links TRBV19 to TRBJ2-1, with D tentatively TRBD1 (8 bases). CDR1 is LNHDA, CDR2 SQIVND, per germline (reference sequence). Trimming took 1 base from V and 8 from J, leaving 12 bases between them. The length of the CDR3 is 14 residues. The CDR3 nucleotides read TGTGCCAGTAGTATAGGACAGGGGAGGGATGAGCAGTTCTTC. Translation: CASSIGQGRDEQFF.

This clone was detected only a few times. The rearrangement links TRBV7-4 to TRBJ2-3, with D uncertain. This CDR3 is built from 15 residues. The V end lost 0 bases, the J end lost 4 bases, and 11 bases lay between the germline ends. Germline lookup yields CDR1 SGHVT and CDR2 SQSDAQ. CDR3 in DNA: TGTGCCAGCAGCTTAGCTAGTTTTCTGCCAGATACGCAGTATTTT. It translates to CASSLASFLPDTQYF.

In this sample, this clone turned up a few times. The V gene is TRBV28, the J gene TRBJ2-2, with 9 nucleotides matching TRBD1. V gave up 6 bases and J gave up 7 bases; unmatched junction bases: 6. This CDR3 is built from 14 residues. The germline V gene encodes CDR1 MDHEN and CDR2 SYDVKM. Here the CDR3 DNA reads TGTGCCAGCAGGCAAACAGGGGGCCACGGGGAGCTGTTTTTT. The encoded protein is CASRQTGGHGELFF. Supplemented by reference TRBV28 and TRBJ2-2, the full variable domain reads DVKVTQSSRYLVKRTGEKVFLECVQDMDHENMFWYRQDPGLGLRLIYFSYDVKMKEKGDIPEGYSVSREKKERFSLILESASTNQTSMYLCASRQTGGHGELFFGEGSRLTVL.

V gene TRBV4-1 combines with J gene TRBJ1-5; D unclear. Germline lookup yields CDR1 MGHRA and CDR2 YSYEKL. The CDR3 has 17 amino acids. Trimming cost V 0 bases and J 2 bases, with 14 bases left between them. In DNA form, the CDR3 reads TGCGCCAGCAGCCAAGAAGGCGGACGGGCAGGCAATCAGCCCCAGCATTTT. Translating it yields CASSQEGGRAGNQPQHF.

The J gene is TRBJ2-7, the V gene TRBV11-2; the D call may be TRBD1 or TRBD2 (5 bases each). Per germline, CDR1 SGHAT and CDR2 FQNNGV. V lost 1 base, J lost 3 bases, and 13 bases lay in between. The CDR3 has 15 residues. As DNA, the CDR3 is TGTGCCAGCAGCTTAGGGGACGGGAATGGCTACGAGCAGTACTTC. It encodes CASSLGDGNGYEQYF.

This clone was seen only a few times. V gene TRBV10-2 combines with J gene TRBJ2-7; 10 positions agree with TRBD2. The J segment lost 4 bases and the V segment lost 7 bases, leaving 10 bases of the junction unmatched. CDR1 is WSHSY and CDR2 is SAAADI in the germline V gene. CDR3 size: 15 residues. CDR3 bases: TGCGCCAGCATGTGGAGAGCGGGAGGGGAATACGAGCAGTACTTC. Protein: CASMWRAGGEYEQYF.

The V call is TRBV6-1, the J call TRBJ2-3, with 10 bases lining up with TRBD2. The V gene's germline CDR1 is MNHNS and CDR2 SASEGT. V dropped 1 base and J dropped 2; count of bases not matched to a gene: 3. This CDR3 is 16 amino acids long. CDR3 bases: TGTGCCAGCAGTGAAGTACTAGCGGGGAACACAGATACGCAGTATTTT. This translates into CASSEVLAGNTDTQYF.